This TCR beta chain came from a study of cytomegalovirus exposure and HLA in healthy donors. The PCR ran on 60 Vbeta and 13 Jbeta primers. Method: immunoSEQ multiplex PCR; TCRdb's copy keeps in-frame clones and lacks some. The sample contains some 190,000 clones, about 80% of which appear only once. This clone was counted a few times. The germline V gene encodes CDR1 SGHRS and CDR2 YFSETQ. The CDR3 is 12 residues long. Trimming took off 5 bases at V and 0 bases at J, with 5 bases between the two ends. The sequencing sample was made of PBMCs. The chain carries TRBV5-1 and TRBJ1-2; D is ambiguous. The source is a woman between 40 and 50 years old in good health and CMV-seronegative. CDR3 DNA sequence: TGCGCCAGCAGGGGCGCTAACTATGGCTACACCTTC. It specifies CASRGANYGYTF.